Each of the 31 T cell receptor beta chains below was sequenced from the same sample in a study of identical twins. TCRdb re-derived calls from the 5' RACE reads in MiXCR, one entry per CDR3 protein. There are more than 600,000 distinct CDR3 sequences in the sample; 18% occur only once, and around 13% lies in the top ten. This sample was shared with a second study, whose subject was T cells expressing NK-cell markers.

Sample: PBMCs. The receptors shown here come from a woman in her late teens or twenties in good health.

This clonotype has more than one count but fewer than ten. The rearrangement uses TRBV14 and TRBJ2-1; maybe TRBD2 (5 bases). CDR1 SGHDN and CDR2 FVKESK come from the germline V gene. This CDR3 spans 14 amino acids. Deletions cut 5 bases from V and 4 bases from J, with 12 bases between. The DNA for the CDR3 is TGTGCCAGCAGCTTACCGGGGTTTTACAATGAGCAGTTCTTC. This sequence encodes CASSLPGFYNEQFF.

This clonotype was picked up a small number of times. The V and J genes are TRBV5-1 and TRBJ2-1; a weak D match, TRBD2 (6 bases). V lost 4 bases and J 4 bases, leaving 12 bases between the germline ends. The CDR3 sequence is 14 residues long. Germline CDR1 and CDR2: SGHRS and YFSETQ. The CDR3 coding sequence is TGCGCCAGCAGCGGACTGGAGGGTTACAATGAGCAGTTCTTC. Residues: CASSGLEGYNEQFF. Full variable domain (missing parts from reference TRBV5-1 and TRBJ2-1): KAGVTQTPRYLIKTRGQQVTLSCSPISGHRSVSWYQQTPGQGLQFLFEYFSETQRNKGNFPGRFSGRQFSNSRSEMNVSTLELGDSALYLCASSGLEGYNEQFFGPGTRLTVL.

The chain is built from TRBV29-1 and TRBJ2-1; 11 bases map to TRBD1. V dropped 6 bases and J dropped 3; count of bases not matched to a gene: 10. Germline V gives CDR1 SQVTM, CDR2 ANQGSEA. The CDR3 has 16 residues. The CDR3 loop is CSVQGGDRGVYNEQFF. As DNA, the CDR3 is TGCAGCGTCCAAGGGGGGGACAGGGGGGTCTACAATGAGCAGTTCTTC.

The chain links TRBV27 to TRBJ2-7, with a possible D match to TRBD1 (6 bases). The length of the CDR3 is 14 residues. V lost 0 bases and J lost 4, with 10 bases in between. Germline-derived CDR1 and CDR2 are MNHEY and SMNVEV (reference sequence). The CDR3: CASSLSQGQYEQYF. CDR3 sequence (DNA): TGTGCCAGCAGTTTATCCCAGGGGCAGTACGAGCAGTACTTC.

The CDR3, as DNA: TGTGCCAGCAGCTTTTTAGACACAGATACGCAGTATTTT. It specifies CASSFLDTDTQYF. V is TRBV7-7 and J is TRBJ2-3; no definite D call. This CDR3 contains 13 residues. CDR1 is SSHAT, CDR2 FNYEAQ, per germline (reference sequence). The V and J ends lost 3 bases and 2 bases respectively, with 6 bases between them.

This clonotype turned up a few times. An end of the junction differs from the germline gene, which may be a read error. The chain employs TRBV6-1 and TRBJ2-6; D is unresolved. CDR1 and CDR2 (germline): MNHNS, SASEGT. The CDR3 loop spans 14 amino acids. CDR3: CASTELSGANVLTF. The CDR3 region has the DNA TGTGCCAGCACTGAACTCTCTGGGGCCAACGTCCTGACTTTC.

The chain links TRBV30 to TRBJ2-3; D unclear. The CDR3 runs 14 residues. Between the trimmed V and J ends, which lost 3 bases and 0 bases, there was a span of 10 bases. CDR1 is GTSNPN and CDR2 is SVGIG in the germline V gene (reference sequence). The CDR3 is CAWRDGTSTDTQYF. The DNA for the CDR3 is TGTGCCTGGAGGGACGGAACTAGCACAGATACGCAGTATTTT.

This clonotype has at least ten counts. The chain combines TRBV7-9 with TRBJ2-3; no reliable D call. CDR1 and CDR2 (germline): SEHNR, FQNEAQ (reference sequence). The V and J ends lost 3 bases and 3 bases respectively, with 7 bases between them. The CDR3 sequence is 13 residues long. CDR3 protein: CASSFVGTDTQYF. CDR3 sequence (DNA): TGTGCCAGCAGCTTCGTCGGGACAGATACGCAGTATTTT.

This clonotype has a handful of counts. The chain carries TRBV20-1 and TRBJ2-3; D unclear. The CDR3 sequence is 15 residues long. V was pared by 0 bases and J by 5 bases, with 15 bases between. Germline CDR1 is DFQATT and CDR2 is SNEGSKA (reference sequence). CDR3 residues: CSARDPRFPGDTQYF. In DNA form, the CDR3 reads TGCAGTGCTAGAGATCCACGGTTCCCGGGAGATACGCAGTATTTT.

Only a few counts were recorded for this clonotype. V gene TRBV4-3 combines with J gene TRBJ2-5; TRBD2 aligns across 10 bases. Trimming at V came to 1 base and at J to 6 bases, leaving 11 bases not matched to a gene. The CDR3 length is 17 residues. Germline CDR1 is LGHNA and CDR2 is YSLEER. The DNA for the CDR3 is TGCGCCAGCAGCCAAGGTCAAGCGGGAGGGTCGGGAAAGACCCAGTACTTC. Its protein product is CASSQGQAGGSGKTQYF.

This clonotype was detected a few times. V gene TRBV2 combines with J gene TRBJ2-3, with a tentative D call TRBD2 (7 bases). V was clipped by 4 bases and J by 1 base, with 12 bases between them. Germline loops: CDR1 SNHLY, CDR2 FYNNEI. CDR3 length equals 15 residues. DNA of the CDR3: TGTGCCAGCAGTGGACGGGGGGCCGGCACAGATACGCAGTATTTT. Translated, it gives CASSGRGAGTDTQYF.

This clonotype has just a few counts. V is TRBV6-1 and J is TRBJ1-1; D not resolved. CDR3 length equals 14 residues. Deletions cut 5 bases from V and 6 bases from J, with 16 bases between. CDR1 and CDR2 from the germline V gene are MNHNS and SASEGT. CDR3 bases: TGTGCCAGCAGTATGGAGTCGAGGAGATCTGAAGCTTTCTTT. Residues: CASSMESRRSEAFF.

The chain employs TRBV9 and TRBJ2-7; D unclear. Germline CDR1 and CDR2: SGDLS and YYNGEE. CDR3 length: 15 residues. Trimming cost V 0 bases and J 5 bases, with 15 bases left between them. The chain's CDR3 is CASSVAPIRGNEQYF. As DNA, the CDR3 is TGTGCCAGCAGCGTAGCGCCCATCAGAGGAAACGAGCAGTACTTC.

This clonotype turned up a few times. The rearrangement uses TRBV10-2 and TRBJ2-3; 7 bases align to TRBD2. This CDR3 is built from 14 residues. The V and J ends lost 4 bases and 2 bases, in that order; junction bases with no gene match: 3. Germline CDR1 and CDR2: WSHSY and SAAADI. CDR3 sequence reads: CASSGLAYTDTQYF. The CDR3 DNA sequence: TGCGCCAGCAGTGGACTAGCCTACACAGATACGCAGTATTTT.

This clonotype was recorded a few times. The chain is built from TRBV5-1 and TRBJ2-7, with a tentative D call TRBD1 (5 bases). Per germline, CDR1 SGHRS and CDR2 YFSETQ. V lost 2 bases to trimming and J lost 5 bases, with 11 bases between them. This CDR3 is 13 amino acids long. The CDR3: CASSFDSFDEQYF. The CDR3 nucleotides read TGCGCCAGCAGCTTTGACAGTTTCGACGAGCAGTACTTC.

This clonotype was seen more than once but under ten times. This chain uses TRBV11-2 with TRBJ2-3, with 7 bases identical to TRBD1. Unmatched junction bases numbered 9, after V lost 5 bases and J lost 1 base. Per the germline V gene, CDR1 is SGHAT and CDR2 is FQNNGV. The CDR3 extends over 16 amino acids. The CDR3 DNA follows: TGTGCCAGCAGCGTGCGCCGGGACAGCCGCACAGATACGCAGTATTTT. Protein product: CASSVRRDSRTDTQYF.

The chain combines TRBV10-3 with TRBJ2-5, with D perhaps TRBD2 (6 bases). In germline, CDR1 is ENHRY, CDR2 SYGVKD. The CDR3 runs 14 residues. Trimming removed 0 bases from V and 5 bases from J, with 10 bases in between. As DNA, the CDR3 is TGTGCCATCAGTGAGTCCATCAGCGGGGAGACCCAGTACTTC. Amino acid sequence: CAISESISGETQYF.

This clonotype has a handful of counts. V is TRBV6-2 or TRBV6-3 and J is TRBJ2-5; 14 positions match TRBD2. V was clipped by 2 bases and J by 4 bases; unmatched bases: 12. This CDR3 region has 19 residues. Germline loops: CDR1 MNHEY, CDR2 SVGEGT. The CDR3 DNA reads as TGTGCCAGCAGTTACCCTCCAGGGACTAGCGGGAGCATGACAGAGACCCAGTACTTC. It codes for CASSYPPGTSGSMTETQYF.

This chain joins TRBV2 and TRBJ2-7; D may be TRBD1 (6 bases). Trimming cost V 7 bases and J 3 bases, with 13 bases left between them. CDR3 size: 13 residues. Germline lookup yields CDR1 SNHLY and CDR2 FYNNEI. The CDR3, as DNA: TGTGCCAGCAAAGCTGGACAGATCTACGAGCAGTACTTC. It translates to CASKAGQIYEQYF.

In this sample, this clonotype turned up many times. Here the CDR3 DNA reads TGCAGTGCCCGAGGGCTAGCGGGGGGTAATGAGCAGTTCTTC. Translated: CSARGLAGGNEQFF. The chain is built from TRBV20-1 and TRBJ2-1; TRBD2 aligns across 11 bases. CDR1 DFQATT and CDR2 SNEGSKA come from the germline V gene (reference sequence). There are 14 residues in the CDR3. The V gene end was trimmed by 6 bases and the J gene end by 7 bases; junction bases not matched to a gene: 8.

The sample holds a few counts of this clonotype. This rearrangement joins TRBV5-1 to TRBJ1-6; D is possibly TRBD1 (6 bases). The V end lost 3 bases, the J end lost 7 bases, and 14 bases lay between the germline ends. Germline CDR1 and CDR2: SGHRS and YFSETQ. The CDR3 contains 15 residues. This CDR3 is CASSWAPTGNSPLHF. Here the CDR3 DNA reads TGCGCCAGCAGCTGGGCCCCGACAGGAAATTCACCCCTCCACTTT.

The rearrangement joins TRBV7-9 to TRBJ2-1; 9 positions match TRBD2. Germline trimming cut 4 bases from V and 7 bases from J; bases unmatched to any gene: 8. Germline CDR1 reads SEHNR; CDR2 reads FQNEAQ (reference sequence). The CDR3 spans 15 residues. CDR3 coding DNA: TGTGCCAGCAGCTCAACTAGCGGGCCCTTAAATGAGCAGTTCTTC. Translated: CASSSTSGPLNEQFF.

This clonotype turned up a few times. The chain has TRBV7-9 and TRBJ1-2; no clear D gene. CDR1 SEHNR and CDR2 FQNEAQ come from the germline V gene (reference sequence). The length of the CDR3 is 12 residues. V lost 5 bases and J 6 bases, leaving 10 bases between the germline ends. The CDR3 sequence is CASSPGRDGYTF. In DNA, the CDR3 is TGTGCCAGCAGCCCCGGCCGGGATGGCTACACCTTC.

This clonotype showed up just a few times. The chain is built from TRBV29-1 and TRBJ2-3; D uncertain. Germline lookup yields CDR1 SQVTM and CDR2 ANQGSEA. This CDR3 has 13 residues. Trimming stripped 3 bases from V and 4 bases from J, with 11 bases between. For the CDR3, the DNA is TGCAGCGTTGATAGTCGACCCGCAGATACGCAGTATTTT. It encodes CSVDSRPADTQYF.

This sequence joins TRBV24-1 and TRBJ2-1; 8 positions agree with TRBD2. Per germline, CDR1 KGHDR and CDR2 SFDVKD. The ends lost 3 bases at V and 5 bases at J; junction bases unmatched: 14. The CDR3 sequence is 18 residues long. CDR3 in DNA: TGTGCCACCAGTGATACGACTAGCGCGCTCGGTACCCACAATGAGCAGTTCTTC. Translating gives CATSDTTSALGTHNEQFF.

The chain couples TRBV5-1 to TRBJ2-7, with TRBD2 as a possible D gene (6 bases). The CDR3 consists of 13 residues. The ends were cut back, 4 bases at V and 3 bases at J, with 11 bases in the middle. Germline loops: CDR1 SGHRS, CDR2 YFSETQ. The CDR3 sequence is CASSVGTFYEQYF. The CDR3 DNA sequence: TGCGCCAGCAGCGTTGGGACTTTCTACGAGCAGTACTTC. The whole variable domain, filled in from reference TRBV5-1 and TRBJ2-7, reads KAGVTQTPRYLIKTRGQQVTLSCSPISGHRSVSWYQQTPGQGLQFLFEYFSETQRNKGNFPGRFSGRQFSNSRSEMNVSTLELGDSALYLCASSVGTFYEQYFGPGTRLTVT.

This clonotype was seen only a few times. V and J are TRBV5-1 and TRBJ2-7, with TRBD2 matching over 9 bases. V dropped 3 bases and J dropped 0; count of bases not matched to a gene: 4. CDR1 SGHRS and CDR2 YFSETQ come from the germline V gene. The CDR3 extends over 15 amino acids. The CDR3 is CASSSSTSGSYEQYF. The CDR3 coding sequence is TGCGCCAGCAGCTCATCGACTAGCGGCTCCTACGAGCAGTACTTC.

This clonotype has at least ten counts. This chain uses TRBV6-1 with TRBJ2-7, with D perhaps matching TRBD2 (6 bases). The CDR3 runs to 15 residues. CDR1 MNHNS and CDR2 SASEGT come from the germline V gene. V was clipped by 0 bases and J by 0 bases, with 9 bases between them. The chain's CDR3 is CASSEANSGSYEQYF. In DNA form, the CDR3 reads TGTGCCAGCAGTGAAGCGAATAGCGGCTCCTACGAGCAGTACTTC.

This clonotype showed up just a few times. The genes are TRBV6-5 and TRBJ2-1; unclear D gene. V dropped 2 bases and J dropped 2 bases, with 13 bases sitting between them. CDR3 length: 16 amino acids. CDR1 and CDR2 from the germline V gene are MNHEY and SVGAGI. This chain's CDR3 is CASSYLPNPPYNEQFF. As DNA, the CDR3 is TGTGCCAGCAGTTACCTGCCAAACCCTCCCTACAATGAGCAGTTCTTC.

The gene calls are TRBV6-2 or TRBV6-3 and TRBJ2-6; D tentatively reads TRBD1 or TRBD2 (5 bases each). Trimming stripped 6 bases from V and 0 bases from J, with 12 bases between. The CDR3 consists of 16 residues. Germline V gene data show CDR1 as MNHEY and CDR2 as SVGEGT. The CDR3 sequence: CASRRQGPSGANVLTF. The CDR3 DNA is TGTGCCAGCAGACGCCAGGGACCCTCTGGGGCCAACGTCCTGACTTTC.

This rearrangement joins TRBV30 to TRBJ2-7; the D is unclear. Trimming removed 1 base from V and 5 bases from J, with 6 bases in between. Germline CDR1 is GTSNPN and CDR2 is SVGIG (reference sequence). The CDR3 contains 11 residues. The CDR3 loop is CAWSGQNEQYF. In DNA, the CDR3 is TGTGCCTGGAGTGGGCAGAACGAGCAGTACTTC.